The sequence of this T cell receptor (beta chain) was determined in a study of blood T cell repertoires in COVID-19. Whole-study context: COVID-19 samples collected from the United States, Italy and Spain covered acute and convalescent phases. Nucleic acid was either cDNA or gDNA, and it came from T cells, B-cell-depleted T cells, or PBMCs.

As originally analysed: Reference gene primers were amplified, and this amplification served to estimate nucleated cell counts. The data were produced by immunoSEQ multiplex PCR, yet TCRdb's version contains in-frame clones alone and is incomplete. V and J calls and clone size are those listed in that table; D and trimming were worked out from the DNA. Seen here are approximately 77,000 clones, just over 85% observed once, and the top ten hold 1.5% to 2.5%. The CDR3 covers 15 residues. V lost 4 bases to trimming and J lost 2 bases, with 13 bases between them. Per germline, CDR1 SGHKS and CDR2 YYEKEE (reference sequence). This clone was counted a few times.

The receptor was derived from a man aged 25-45 years with acute or convalescent COVID-19. The sequencing sample was made of peripheral blood. This chain connects TRBV5-5 to TRBJ1-3, with TRBD1 as a possible D gene (5 bases). The CDR3 reads CASSIGGVTGNTIYF. For the CDR3, the DNA is TGTGCCAGCAGCATTGGGGGGGTTACTGGAAACACCATATATTTT.